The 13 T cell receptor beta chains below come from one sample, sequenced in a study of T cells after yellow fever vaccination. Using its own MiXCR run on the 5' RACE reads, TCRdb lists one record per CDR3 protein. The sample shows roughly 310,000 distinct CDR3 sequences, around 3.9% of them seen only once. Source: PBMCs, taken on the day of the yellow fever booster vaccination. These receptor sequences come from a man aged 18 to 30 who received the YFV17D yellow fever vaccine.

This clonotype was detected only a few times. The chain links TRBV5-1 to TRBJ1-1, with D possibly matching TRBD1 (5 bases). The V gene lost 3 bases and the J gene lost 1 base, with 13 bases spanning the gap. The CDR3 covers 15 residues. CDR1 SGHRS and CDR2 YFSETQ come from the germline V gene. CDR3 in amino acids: CASSSGGGANTEAFF. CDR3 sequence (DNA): TGCGCCAGCAGCTCGGGAGGCGGGGCGAACACTGAAGCTTTCTTT.

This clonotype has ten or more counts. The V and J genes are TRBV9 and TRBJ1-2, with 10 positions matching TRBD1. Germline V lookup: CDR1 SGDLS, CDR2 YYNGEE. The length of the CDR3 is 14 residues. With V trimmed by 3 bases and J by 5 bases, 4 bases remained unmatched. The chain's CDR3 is CASSADRGRYGYTF. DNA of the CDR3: TGTGCCAGCAGCGCGGACAGGGGGAGGTATGGCTACACCTTC.

CDR3: CSASRGTISTDTQYF. The CDR3 DNA sequence: TGCAGTGCTAGCCGGGGGACCATTAGCACAGATACGCAGTATTTT. J is TRBJ2-3 and V is TRBV20-1, with TRBD2 as a possible D gene (6 bases). The CDR3 extends over 15 amino acids. Trimming stripped 3 bases from V and 0 bases from J, with 13 bases between. Germline assignment: CDR1 DFQATT and CDR2 SNEGSKA (reference sequence).

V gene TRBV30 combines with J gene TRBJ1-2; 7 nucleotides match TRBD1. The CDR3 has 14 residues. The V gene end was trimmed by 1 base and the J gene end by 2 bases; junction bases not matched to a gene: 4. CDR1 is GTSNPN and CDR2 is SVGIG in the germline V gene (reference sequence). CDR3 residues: CAWSDSGGNYGYTF. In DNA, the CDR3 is TGTGCCTGGAGTGATTCAGGGGGGAACTATGGCTACACCTTC. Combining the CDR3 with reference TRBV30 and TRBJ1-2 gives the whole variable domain SQTIHQWPATLVQPVGSPLSLECTVEGTSNPNLYWYRQAAGRGLQLLFYSVGIGQISSEVPQNLSASRPQDRQFILSSKKLLLSDSGFYLCAWSDSGGNYGYTFGSGTRLTVV.

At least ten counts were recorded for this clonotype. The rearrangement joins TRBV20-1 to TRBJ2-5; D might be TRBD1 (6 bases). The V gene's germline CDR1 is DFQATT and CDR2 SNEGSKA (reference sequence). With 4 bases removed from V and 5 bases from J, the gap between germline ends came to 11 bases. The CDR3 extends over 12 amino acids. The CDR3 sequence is CSANRVVETQYF. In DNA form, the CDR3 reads TGCAGTGCTAACAGGGTTGTCGAGACCCAGTACTTC.

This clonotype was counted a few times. CDR3 amino acids: CASAPDTGGSEQYF. In DNA form, the CDR3 reads TGTGCCAGCGCCCCAGACACAGGGGGATCCGAGCAGTACTTC. The chain couples TRBV7-8 to TRBJ2-7, with 8 nucleotides matching TRBD1. The CDR3 covers 14 residues. The V and J ends lost 8 bases and 6 bases, in that order; junction bases with no gene match: 12. In germline, CDR1 is SGHVS, CDR2 FQNEAQ.

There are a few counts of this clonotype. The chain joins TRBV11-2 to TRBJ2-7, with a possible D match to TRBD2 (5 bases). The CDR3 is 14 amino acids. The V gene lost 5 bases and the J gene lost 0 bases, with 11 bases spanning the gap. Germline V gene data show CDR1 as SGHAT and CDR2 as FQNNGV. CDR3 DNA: TGTGCCAGCAGCCTCGTTGACTACTCCTACGAGCAGTACTTC. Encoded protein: CASSLVDYSYEQYF.

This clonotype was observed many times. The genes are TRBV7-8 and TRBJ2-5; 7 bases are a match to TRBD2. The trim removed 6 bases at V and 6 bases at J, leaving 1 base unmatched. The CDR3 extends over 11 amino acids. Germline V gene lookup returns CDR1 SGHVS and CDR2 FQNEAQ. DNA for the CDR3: TGTGCCAGCAGGGGGGGGAAGACCCAGTACTTC. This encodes CASRGGKTQYF.

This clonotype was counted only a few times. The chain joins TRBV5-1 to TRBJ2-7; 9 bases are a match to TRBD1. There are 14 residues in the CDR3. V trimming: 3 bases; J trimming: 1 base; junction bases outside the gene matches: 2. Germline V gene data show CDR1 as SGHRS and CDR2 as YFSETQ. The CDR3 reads CASSSGTGSYEQYV. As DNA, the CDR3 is TGCGCCAGCAGCTCCGGGACAGGGTCCTACGAGCAGTACGTC.

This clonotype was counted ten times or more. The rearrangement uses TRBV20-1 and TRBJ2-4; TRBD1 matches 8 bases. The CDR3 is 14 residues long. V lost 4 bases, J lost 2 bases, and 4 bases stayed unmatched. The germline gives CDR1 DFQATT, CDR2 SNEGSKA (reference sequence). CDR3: CSANRGLTKNIQYF. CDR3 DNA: TGCAGTGCTAACAGGGGGTTGACCAAAAACATTCAGTACTTC.

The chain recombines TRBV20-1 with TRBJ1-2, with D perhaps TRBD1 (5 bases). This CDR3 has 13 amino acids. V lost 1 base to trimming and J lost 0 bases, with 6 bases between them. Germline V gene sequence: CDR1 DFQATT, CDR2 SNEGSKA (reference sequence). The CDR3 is CSARARANYGYTF. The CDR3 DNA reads TGCAGTGCTAGAGCCAGGGCTAACTATGGCTACACCTTC.

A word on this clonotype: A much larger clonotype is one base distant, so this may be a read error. The CDR3 nucleotides are TGTGCCAGCCGGGGACAGGGCGGCCAGCCCAAGCATTTT. Translated: CASRGQGGQPKHF. The genes are TRBV6-5 and TRBJ1-5; 9 nucleotides agree with TRBD1. The CDR3 length is 13 residues. Germline CDR1 reads MNHEY; CDR2 reads SVGAGI.

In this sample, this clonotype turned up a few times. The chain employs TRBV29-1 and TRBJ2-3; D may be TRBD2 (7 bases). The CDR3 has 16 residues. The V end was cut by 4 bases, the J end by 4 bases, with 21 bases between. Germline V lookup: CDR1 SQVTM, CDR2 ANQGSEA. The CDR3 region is CSVVFPRGAQSDTQYF. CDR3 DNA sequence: TGCAGCGTTGTCTTCCCACGGGGGGCGCAGTCAGATACGCAGTATTTT.